A selection of T cell receptor beta chains follows, all from one sample in a study of cytomegalovirus exposure and HLA in healthy donors. Data came from immunoSEQ multiplex PCR; TCRdb stores just in-frame clones and leaves some out. The sample holds under 95,000 clones; about 7.6% are singletons and the top ten take about 2%. Material: PBMCs. The receptors were gathered from a man aged 45-65 years in good health and CMV-seronegative. The CDR3 runs from the conserved cysteine through the conserved F or W. Fields, in order: V gene, clone size, D gene, J gene, CDR3 DNA, CDR3 protein. The D gene is left open where the match is weak. Where a row states a size, it is once, few, many or the class of an expanded clone; other rows omit it.

>TRBV30|NA|NA|TRBJ2-7
TGTGCCTGGAGGGGGCAGGGGCCATCCTACGAGCAGTACTTC
CAWRGQGPSYEQYF
>TRBV6-1|many|TRBD1|TRBJ1-1
TGTGCCAGCACCACCTGGACAGGGTATGAGGCTTTCTTT
CASTTWTGYEAFF
>TRBV2|NA|TRBD2|TRBJ2-2
TGTGCCAGCAGTGTTCGAGGGGCGGGGGCCGGGGAGCTGTTTTTT
CASSVRGAGAGELFF
>TRBV2|few|TRBD1|TRBJ2-2
TGTGCCAGCCCGAAACAGGGGGCGCTTTCCACCGGGGAGCTGTTTTTT
CASPKQGALSTGELFF
>TRBV7-9|few|NA|TRBJ2-2
TGTGCCAGCAGCCACCTTCCGGACAGAGACACCGGGGAGCTGTTTTTT
CASSHLPDRDTGELFF
>TRBV6-1|NA|TRBD1|TRBJ2-1
TGTGCCAGCAGTAGCCCGGGACAGGGAAATGAGCAGTTCTTC
CASSSPGQGNEQFF
>TRBV4-3|few|TRBD2|TRBJ2-5
TGCGCCAGCAGCCAAGTGGCCTTAGCGGGGGAGGAGACCCAGTACTTC
CASSQVALAGEETQYF
>TRBV6-6|NA|TRBD1|TRBJ2-3
TGTGCCAGCAGTCGTACCCGGACAGGGGGCACAGATACGCAGTATTTT
CASSRTRTGGTDTQYF
>TRBV5-1|few|NA|TRBJ2-3
TGCGCCAGCAGCCGGTCCGCGACAATAGATACGCAGTATTTT
CASSRSATIDTQYF
>TRBV5-4|few|NA|TRBJ1-3
TGTGCCAGCAGCTTGGGAGGGTCGGGATCCGGAAACACCATATATTTT
CASSLGGSGSGNTIYF
>TRBV4-1|few|TRBD1|TRBJ1-4
TGCGCCAGCAGCCAAGATCGGAACAGGGGAAGGGAAGAAAAACTGTTTTTT
CASSQDRNRGREEKLFF
>TRBV28|few|NA|TRBJ1-5
TGTGCCAGCATCAATCCCCCGGAGCCCCAGCATTTT
CASINPPEPQHF
>TRBV6-1|few|NA|TRBJ2-5
TGTGCCAGCAGTGACCCGAGAGGTGAGACCCAGTACTTC
CASSDPRGETQYF
>TRBV27|NA|TRBD1|TRBJ2-1
TGTGCCAGCAGTTTATACAGGGGTCCGAGCGATGAGCAGTTCTTC
CASSLYRGPSDEQFF
>TRBV5-1|few|NA|TRBJ2-7
TGCGCCAGCAGCCCGAGAGGCAGCTCCTACGAGCAGTACTTC
CASSPRGSSYEQYF
>TRBV11-1|NA|TRBD1|TRBJ2-5
TGTGCCAGCAGCCCTGGACAGGGCCGGCAAGAGACCCAGTACTTC
CASSPGQGRQETQYF
>TRBV6-1|NA|TRBD2|TRBJ2-2
TGTGCCAGCAGTGAAATGGGGGGGGTGAACACCGGGGAGCTGTTTTTT
CASSEMGGVNTGELFF
>TRBV7-9|NA|TRBD1|TRBJ2-5
TGTGCCAGCAGCTTTGGGACAGGGGTAAAGACCCAGTACTTC
CASSFGTGVKTQYF
>TRBV5-6|few|NA|TRBJ2-1
TGTGCCAGCAGCTTGGCCGGGACGGGAGACAATGAGCAGTTCTTC
CASSLAGTGDNEQFF
>TRBV27|few|NA|TRBJ1-5
TGTGCCAGCGCGGGGGGGGATCAGCCCCAGCATTTT
CASAGGDQPQHF
>TRBV27|NA|NA|TRBJ2-5
TGTGCCAGCAAAGCGTGGCTCCAAGAGACCCAGTACTTC
CASKAWLQETQYF
>TRBV27|few|TRBD1|TRBJ2-1
TGTGCCAGCAGTACCTTACCCCCGGGACAGGGTAGGGTCAACAATGAGCAGTTCTTC
CASSTLPPGQGRVNNEQFF
>TRBV5-1|few|TRBD1|TRBJ1-4
TGCGCCAGCAGCCCGACAGGGACTAATGAAAAACTGTTTTTT
CASSPTGTNEKLFF
>TRBV10-3|few|TRBD1|TRBJ1-4
TGTGCCATCCGGGACAGTCTTAATGAAAAACTGTTTTTT
CAIRDSLNEKLFF
>TRBV4-2|few|NA|TRBJ2-1
TGTGCCAGCAGCCAAGAAACGAGTGGGCGGGGCGGGCAGTTCTTC
CASSQETSGRGGQFF
>TRBV10-3|few|TRBD1|TRBJ1-2
TGTGCCATCAGTGAGTCCGGACAGGCCTATGGCTACACCTTC
CAISESGQAYGYTF
>TRBV5-1|NA|NA|TRBJ1-3
TGCGCCAGCAGCTTGAAGGATTGGGGCAGAAACACCATATATTTT
CASSLKDWGRNTIYF